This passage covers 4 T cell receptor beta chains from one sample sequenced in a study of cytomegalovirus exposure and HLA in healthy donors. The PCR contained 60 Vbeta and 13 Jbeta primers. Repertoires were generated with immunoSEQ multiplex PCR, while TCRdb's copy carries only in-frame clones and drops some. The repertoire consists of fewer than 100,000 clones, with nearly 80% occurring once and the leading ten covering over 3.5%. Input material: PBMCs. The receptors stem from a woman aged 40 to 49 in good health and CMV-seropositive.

The chain's CDR3 is CASSQDTVRSGNTIYF. The CDR3 DNA is TGTGCCAGCAGCCAAGATACTGTTAGATCTGGAAACACCATATATTTT. This chain joins TRBV14 and TRBJ1-3; no clear D gene. Trimming took off 0 bases at V and 1 base at J, with 10 bases between the two ends. Per the germline V gene, CDR1 is SGHDN and CDR2 is FVKESK. The CDR3 is 16 amino acids.

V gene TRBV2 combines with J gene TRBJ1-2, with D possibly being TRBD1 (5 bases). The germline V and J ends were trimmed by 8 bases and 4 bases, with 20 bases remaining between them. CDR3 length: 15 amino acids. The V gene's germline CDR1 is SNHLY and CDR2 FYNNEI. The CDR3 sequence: CASSGRTSGGYGYTF. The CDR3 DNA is TGTGCCAGCTCTGGACGGACCTCCGGGGGCTATGGCTACACCTTC.

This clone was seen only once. CDR3 in amino acids: CASSLKYRDPPSGANVLTF. The CDR3 DNA is TGTGCCAGCAGCTTAAAGTACAGGGATCCCCCATCTGGGGCCAACGTCCTGACTTTC. This chain connects TRBV7-3 to TRBJ2-6, with TRBD1 as a possible D gene (6 bases). The CDR3 contains 19 residues. Trimming took 1 base from V and 1 from J, leaving 17 bases between them. Germline loops: CDR1 SGHTA, CDR2 FQGTGA.

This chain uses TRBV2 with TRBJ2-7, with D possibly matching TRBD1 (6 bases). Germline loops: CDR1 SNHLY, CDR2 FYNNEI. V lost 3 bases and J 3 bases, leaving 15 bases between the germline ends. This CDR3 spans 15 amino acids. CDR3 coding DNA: TGTGCCAGCAGTGATCCCCAGGGGATGTACTACGAGCAGTACTTC. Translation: CASSDPQGMYYEQYF.